This T cell receptor (beta chain) derives from a study of neoadjuvant anti-PD-1 for oral cavity cancer. At the level of the study: Non-progressing patients received a fourth nivolumab dose near day 43, then surgery on days 50-56. Study-level results: Treg/Th17 ratio rose with pretreatment blood and fell with post-treatment tumor TCRbeta clonality.

CDR3 size: 14 residues. Germline-derived CDR1 and CDR2 are SGDLS and YYNGEE. V trimming: 4 bases; J trimming: 1 base; junction bases outside the gene matches: 4. Blood libraries mostly used approximately 450 ng genomic DNA, six replicates each. Sequencing was performed with immunoSEQ multiplex PCR; in TCRdb, only in-frame clones are kept and a portion is missing. The data contain approximately 67,000 clones, around four fifths of them singletons. Details on this clone: What it binds is unknown.

Stage II-IVA oral cavity squamous cell carcinoma was new and untreated by systemic or radiation therapy. The sequenced sample was PBMCs, obtained before nivolumab (anti-PD-1) treatment. The TCR comes from a person between 40 and 80 years old with oral cavity squamous cell carcinoma. The rearrangement links TRBV9 to TRBJ1-1, with TRBD1 matching over 7 bases. CDR3 sequence (DNA): TGTGCCAGCAGCACGACAGGGTGGAACACTGAAGCTTTCTTT. Protein: CASSTTGWNTEAFF.